This T cell receptor (beta chain) was recorded in a study of blood T cell repertoires in COVID-19. Study information: Collection of acute and convalescent COVID-19 samples took place in the United States, Italy and Spain. T cells, B-cell-depleted T cells, or PBMCs provided the cDNA or gDNA that served as material.

In assigning cohorts, the study relied on participant-reported clinical history. In the original processing: Amplification of reference gene primers provided the estimated nucleated cell counts. Measured with immunoSEQ multiplex PCR; TCRdb has only the in-frame clones, and not every one. The D gene and trimming were derived from the DNA, and the V and J assignments and clone size from that table. Of fewer than 350,000 clones in the sample, roughly 88% were seen once. Germline-derived CDR1 and CDR2 are MDHEN and SYDVKM. The V gene lost 6 bases and the J gene lost 6 bases, with 18 bases spanning the gap. There are 15 residues in the CDR3.

The clonotype comes from a woman in her thirties or forties with acute COVID-19. Sequences were obtained from PBMCs or T cells enriched from blood (not recorded which). The V call is TRBV28, the J call TRBJ1-5, with D possibly TRBD1 on 6 matching bases. The DNA for the CDR3 is TGTGCCAGCAGGGCGGACAGCCTGGGCGTTCAGCCCCAGCATTTT. Translation gives CASRADSLGVQPQHF.